This T cell receptor (beta chain) comes out of a study of blood T cell repertoires in COVID-19. Across the study: Acute and convalescent COVID-19 specimens originated in the United States, Italy and Spain.

Libraries were prepared by immunoSEQ multiplex PCR; TCRdb keeps only in-frame clonotypes and omits some of them. The table shows under 250,000 clones, with 89% occurring only once. This CDR3 is 12 amino acids long. Germline values: CDR1 SGHRS, CDR2 YFSETQ. The V and J ends lost 6 bases and 6 bases respectively, with 13 bases between them. This receptor was taken from a man aged 60 to 69 who had recovered from COVID-19. The gene calls are TRBV5-1 and TRBJ2-7; D is ambiguous. The sequenced sample was peripheral blood. The CDR3 DNA reads as TGCGCCAGCAAGGTGGGCCTCGGCGAGCAGTACTTC. It is translated as CASKVGLGEQYF.